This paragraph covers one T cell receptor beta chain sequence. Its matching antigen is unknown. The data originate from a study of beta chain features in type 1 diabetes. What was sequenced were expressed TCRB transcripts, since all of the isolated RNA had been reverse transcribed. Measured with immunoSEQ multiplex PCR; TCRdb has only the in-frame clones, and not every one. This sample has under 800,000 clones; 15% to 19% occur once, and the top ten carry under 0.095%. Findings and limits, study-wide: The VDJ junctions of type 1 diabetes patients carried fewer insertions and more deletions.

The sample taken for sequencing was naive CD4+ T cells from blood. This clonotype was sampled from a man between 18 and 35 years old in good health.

The CDR3 bases are TGTGCCAGCTCACCAAGTACAGTGAGCTCCTACGAGCAGTACTTC. Translating gives CASSPSTVSSYEQYF. The chain couples TRBV18 to TRBJ2-7, with no clear D. V lost 2 bases and J lost 0, with 11 bases in between. Germline V lookup: CDR1 KGHSH, CDR2 LQKENI. This CDR3 region has 15 residues.